This TCR beta chain was captured in a study of T cell responses to AZD1222 COVID-19 vaccine. Study-level findings and limits: In all cases, repertoires were sampled only after the peak T cell response. The donor cohort was predominantly white British with a female majority, and clonal diversity may have been underestimated.

Data came from immunoSEQ multiplex PCR; TCRdb stores just in-frame clones and leaves some out. The table shows about 150,000 clones, with around 90% occurring only once. Deletions cut 1 base from V and 5 bases from J, with 9 bases between. CDR3 size: 13 residues. Per germline, CDR1 GTSNPN and CDR2 SVGIG (reference sequence). As regards this clone: The target antigen is unknown.

The sequence derives from an adult who received the MenACWY meningococcal vaccine as a control. This chain links TRBV30 with TRBJ1-5; D may be TRBD1 (5 bases). Sample: peripheral blood, taken 28 days after the second dose of the MenACWY control vaccine. CDR3 nucleotide sequence: TGTGCCTGGAGTGGACAGTATGATCAGCCCCAGCATTTT. It yields the protein CAWSGQYDQPQHF.